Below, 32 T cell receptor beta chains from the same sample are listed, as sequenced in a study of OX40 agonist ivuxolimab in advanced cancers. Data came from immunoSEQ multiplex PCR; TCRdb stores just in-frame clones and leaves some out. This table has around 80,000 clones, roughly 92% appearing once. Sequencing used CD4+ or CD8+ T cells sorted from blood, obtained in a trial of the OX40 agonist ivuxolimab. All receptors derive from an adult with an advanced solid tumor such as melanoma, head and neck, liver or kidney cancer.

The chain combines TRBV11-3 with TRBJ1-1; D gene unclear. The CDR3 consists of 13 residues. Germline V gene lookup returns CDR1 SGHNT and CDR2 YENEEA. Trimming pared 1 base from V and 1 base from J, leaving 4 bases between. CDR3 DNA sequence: TGTGCCAGCAGCTTAGCGGGGAACACTGAAGCTTTCTTT. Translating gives CASSLAGNTEAFF.

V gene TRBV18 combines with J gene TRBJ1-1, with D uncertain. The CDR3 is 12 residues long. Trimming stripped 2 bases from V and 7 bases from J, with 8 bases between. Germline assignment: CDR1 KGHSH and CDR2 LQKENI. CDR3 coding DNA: TGTGCCAGCTCACCAACGGCCTATGAAGCTTTCTTT. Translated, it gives CASSPTAYEAFF.

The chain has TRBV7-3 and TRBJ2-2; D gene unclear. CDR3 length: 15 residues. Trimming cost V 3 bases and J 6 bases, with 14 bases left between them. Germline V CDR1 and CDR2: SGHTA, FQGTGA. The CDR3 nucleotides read TGTGCCAGCAGCTTCGGCGTGCCTATGGCCGGGGAGCTGTTTTTT. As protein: CASSFGVPMAGELFF.

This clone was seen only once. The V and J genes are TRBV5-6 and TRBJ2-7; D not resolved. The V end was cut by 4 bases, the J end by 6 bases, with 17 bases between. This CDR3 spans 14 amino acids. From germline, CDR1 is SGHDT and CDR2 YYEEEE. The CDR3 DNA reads TGTGCCAGCAGCGGTACAGCTTACTACGCCGAGCAGTACTTC. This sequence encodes CASSGTAYYAEQYF.

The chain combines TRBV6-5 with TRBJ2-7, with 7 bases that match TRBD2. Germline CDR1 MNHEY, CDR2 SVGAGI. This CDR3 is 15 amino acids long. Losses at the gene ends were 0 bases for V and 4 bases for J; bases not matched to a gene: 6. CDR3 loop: CASSYSGGGLYEQYF. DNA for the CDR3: TGTGCCAGCAGTTACTCAGGCGGGGGACTTTACGAGCAGTACTTC.

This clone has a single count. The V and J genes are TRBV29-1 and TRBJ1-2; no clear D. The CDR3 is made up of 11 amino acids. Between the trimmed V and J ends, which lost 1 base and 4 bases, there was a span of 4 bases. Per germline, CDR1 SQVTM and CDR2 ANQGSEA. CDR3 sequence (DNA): TGCAGCGTTGAAGCGACCTATGGCTACACCTTC. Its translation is CSVEATYGYTF.

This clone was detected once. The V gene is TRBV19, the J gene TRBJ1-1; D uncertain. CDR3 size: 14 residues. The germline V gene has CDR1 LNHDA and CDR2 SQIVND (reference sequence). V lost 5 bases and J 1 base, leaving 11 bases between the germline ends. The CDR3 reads CASSYSIRNTEAFF. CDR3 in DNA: TGTGCCAGTAGTTACAGCATCCGGAACACTGAAGCTTTCTTT.

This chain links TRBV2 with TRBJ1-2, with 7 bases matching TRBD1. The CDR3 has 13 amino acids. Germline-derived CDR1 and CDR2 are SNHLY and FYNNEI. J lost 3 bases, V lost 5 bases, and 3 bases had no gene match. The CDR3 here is CASSPGTDYGYTF. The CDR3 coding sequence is TGTGCCAGCAGTCCCGGGACAGACTATGGCTACACCTTC.

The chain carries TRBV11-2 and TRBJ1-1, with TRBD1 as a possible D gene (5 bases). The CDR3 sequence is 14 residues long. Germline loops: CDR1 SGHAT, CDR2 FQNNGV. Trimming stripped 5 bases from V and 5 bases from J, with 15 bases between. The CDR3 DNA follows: TGTGCCAGCAGCCCCCGCGGTCAGGGTACTGAAGCTTTCTTT. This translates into CASSPRGQGTEAFF.

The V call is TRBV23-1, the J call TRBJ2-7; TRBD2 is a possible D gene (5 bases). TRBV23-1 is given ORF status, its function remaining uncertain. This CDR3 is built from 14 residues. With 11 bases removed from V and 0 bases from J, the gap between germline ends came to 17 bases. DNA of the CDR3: TGCGCCTTTGCTAGCACCCCGAGCTCCTACGAGCAGTACTTC. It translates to CAFASTPSSYEQYF.

The CDR3 DNA reads as TGCAGCGTTGAGGGGGCCTGGGGTGTGAACACTGAAGCTTTCTTT. It specifies CSVEGAWGVNTEAFF. The chain combines TRBV29-1 with TRBJ1-1, with a weak D call TRBD1 (6 bases). The CDR3 length is 15 residues. CDR1 SQVTM and CDR2 ANQGSEA come from the germline V gene. V shed 3 bases and J shed 0 bases, with 14 bases lying between them.

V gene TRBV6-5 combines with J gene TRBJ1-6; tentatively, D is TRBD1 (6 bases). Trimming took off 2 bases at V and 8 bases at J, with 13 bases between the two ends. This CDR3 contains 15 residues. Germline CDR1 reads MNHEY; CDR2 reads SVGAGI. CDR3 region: CASSYSRGRDSPLHF. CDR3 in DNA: TGTGCCAGCAGTTACAGCAGGGGACGGGATTCACCCCTCCACTTT.

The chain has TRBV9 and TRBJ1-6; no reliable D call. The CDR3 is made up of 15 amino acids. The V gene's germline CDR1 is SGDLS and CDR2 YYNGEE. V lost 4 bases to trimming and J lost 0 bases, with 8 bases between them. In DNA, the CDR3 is TGTGCCAGCAGCTCCCGGGACTCCTATAATTCACCCCTCCACTTT. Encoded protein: CASSSRDSYNSPLHF. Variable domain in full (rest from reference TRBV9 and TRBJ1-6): DSGVTQTPKHLITATGQRVTLRCSPRSGDLSVYWYQQSLDQGLQFLIQYYNGEERAKGNILERFSAQQFPDLHSELNLSSLELGDSALYFCASSSRDSYNSPLHFGNGTRLTVT.

The CDR3 spells CASSAGQGISTEAFF. The CDR3 DNA sequence: TGCGCCAGCAGCGCCGGACAGGGGATCAGCACTGAAGCTTTCTTT. The chain is built from TRBV5-1 and TRBJ1-1, with 9 nucleotides matching TRBD1. Per the germline V gene, CDR1 is SGHRS and CDR2 is YFSETQ. Trimming took 4 bases from V and 4 from J; bases not matched to a gene: 8. CDR3 length equals 15 residues. The variable domain in full, with the rest retrieved from reference TRBV5-1 and TRBJ1-1, is KAGVTQTPRYLIKTRGQQVTLSCSPISGHRSVSWYQQTPGQGLQFLFEYFSETQRNKGNFPGRFSGRQFSNSRSEMNVSTLELGDSALYLCASSAGQGISTEAFFGQGTRLTVV.

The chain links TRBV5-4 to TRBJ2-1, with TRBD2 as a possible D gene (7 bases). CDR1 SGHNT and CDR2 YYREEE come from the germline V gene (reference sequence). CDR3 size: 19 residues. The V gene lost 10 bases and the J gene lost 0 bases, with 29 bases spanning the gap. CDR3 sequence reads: CASPAVGASGASSYNEQFF. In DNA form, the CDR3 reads TGTGCCTCGCCCGCCGTGGGGGCTAGCGGTGCGAGCTCCTACAATGAGCAGTTCTTC.

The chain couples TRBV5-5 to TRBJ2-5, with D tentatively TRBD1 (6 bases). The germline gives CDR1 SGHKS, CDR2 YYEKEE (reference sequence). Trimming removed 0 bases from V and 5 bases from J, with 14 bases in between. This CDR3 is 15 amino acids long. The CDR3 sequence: CASSLAPGVGETQYF. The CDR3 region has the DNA TGTGCCAGCAGCTTGGCTCCAGGGGTGGGGGAGACCCAGTACTTC. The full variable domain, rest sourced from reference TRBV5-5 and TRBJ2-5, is DAGVTQSPTHLIKTRGQQVTLRCSPISGHKSVSWYQQVLGQGPQFIFQYYEKEERGRGNFPDRFSARQFPNYSSELNVNALLLGDSALYLCASSLAPGVGETQYFGPGTRLLVL.

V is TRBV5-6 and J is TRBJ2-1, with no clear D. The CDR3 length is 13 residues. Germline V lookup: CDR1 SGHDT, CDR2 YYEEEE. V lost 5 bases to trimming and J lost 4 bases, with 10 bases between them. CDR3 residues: CASRPLEYNEQFF. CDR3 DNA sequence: TGTGCCAGCAGACCCCTAGAGTACAATGAGCAGTTCTTC.

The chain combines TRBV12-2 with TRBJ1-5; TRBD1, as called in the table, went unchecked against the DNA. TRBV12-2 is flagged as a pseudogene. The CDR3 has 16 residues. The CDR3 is CASRLAVDREDQPQHF. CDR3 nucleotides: TGTGCAAGTCGCTTAGCAGTGGACAGGGAAGATCAGCCCCAGCATTTT.

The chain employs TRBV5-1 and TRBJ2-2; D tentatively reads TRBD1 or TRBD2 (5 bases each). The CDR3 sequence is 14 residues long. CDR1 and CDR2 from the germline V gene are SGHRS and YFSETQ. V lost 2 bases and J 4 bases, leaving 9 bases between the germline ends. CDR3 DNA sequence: TGCGCCAGCAGCTTCGCCGGGACCACCGGGGAGCTGTTTTTT. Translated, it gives CASSFAGTTGELFF.

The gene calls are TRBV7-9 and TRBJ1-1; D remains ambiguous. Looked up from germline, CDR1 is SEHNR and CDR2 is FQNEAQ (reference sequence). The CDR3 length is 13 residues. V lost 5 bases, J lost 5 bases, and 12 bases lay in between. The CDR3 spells CASSKTYWTEAFF. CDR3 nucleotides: TGTGCCAGCAGCAAGACATATTGGACTGAAGCTTTCTTT.

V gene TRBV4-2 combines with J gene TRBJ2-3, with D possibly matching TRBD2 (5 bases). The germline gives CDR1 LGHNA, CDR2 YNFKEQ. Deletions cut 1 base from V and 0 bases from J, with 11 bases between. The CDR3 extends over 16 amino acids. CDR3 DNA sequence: TGTGCCAGCAGCCAAGGGTCTTCGGGAAGCACAGATACGCAGTATTTT. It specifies CASSQGSSGSTDTQYF.

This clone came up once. CDR3 coding DNA: TGTGCCAGCCGCGAGGGACTAGCGGGGGAGAACTACTACGAGCAGTACTTC. It translates to CASREGLAGENYYEQYF. This rearrangement joins TRBV7-9 to TRBJ2-7; 14 positions match TRBD2. The CDR3 consists of 17 residues. The germline gives CDR1 SEHNR, CDR2 FQNEAQ (reference sequence). V lost 8 bases and J lost 3; bases outside the gene matches: 12.

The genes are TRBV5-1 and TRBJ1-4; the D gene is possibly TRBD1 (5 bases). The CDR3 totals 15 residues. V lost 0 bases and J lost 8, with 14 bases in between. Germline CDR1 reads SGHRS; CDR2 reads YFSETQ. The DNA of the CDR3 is TGCGCCAGCAGCTTGGGGGGACCCGGCGACGAAAAACTGTTTTTT. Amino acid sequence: CASSLGGPGDEKLFF.

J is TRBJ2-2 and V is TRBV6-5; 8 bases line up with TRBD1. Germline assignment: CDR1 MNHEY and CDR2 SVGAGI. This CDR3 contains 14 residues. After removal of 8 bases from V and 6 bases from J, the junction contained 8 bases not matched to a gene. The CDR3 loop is CASHLTGDAGELFF. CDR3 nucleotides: TGTGCCAGCCATTTGACAGGGGACGCCGGGGAGCTGTTTTTT.

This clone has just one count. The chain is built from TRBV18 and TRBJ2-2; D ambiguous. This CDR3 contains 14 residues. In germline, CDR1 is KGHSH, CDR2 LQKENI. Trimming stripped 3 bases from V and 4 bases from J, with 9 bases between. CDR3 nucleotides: TGTGCCAGCTCACCCGGATCGGGCACCGGGGAGCTGTTTTTT. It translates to CASSPGSGTGELFF.

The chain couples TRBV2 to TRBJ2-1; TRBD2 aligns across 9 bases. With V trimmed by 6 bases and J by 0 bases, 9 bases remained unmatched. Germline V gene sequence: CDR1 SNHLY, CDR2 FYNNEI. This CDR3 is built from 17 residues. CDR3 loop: CASRGGPAGGSYNEQFF. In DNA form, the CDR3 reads TGTGCCAGCAGAGGGGGCCCAGCGGGAGGCTCCTACAATGAGCAGTTCTTC.

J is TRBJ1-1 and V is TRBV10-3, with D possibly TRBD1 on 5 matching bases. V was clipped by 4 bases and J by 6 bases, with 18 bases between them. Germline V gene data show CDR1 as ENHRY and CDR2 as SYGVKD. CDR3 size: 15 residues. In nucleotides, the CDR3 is TGTGCCATCAGTGCCTCGGGACCCCAAGGGGCTGAAGCTTTCTTT. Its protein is CAISASGPQGAEAFF.

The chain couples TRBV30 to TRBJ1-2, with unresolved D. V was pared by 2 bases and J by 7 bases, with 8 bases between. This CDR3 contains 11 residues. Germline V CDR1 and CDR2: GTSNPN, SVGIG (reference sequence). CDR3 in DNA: TGTGCCTGGAGTCCCTTGAGTGGCTACACCTTC. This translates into CAWSPLSGYTF.

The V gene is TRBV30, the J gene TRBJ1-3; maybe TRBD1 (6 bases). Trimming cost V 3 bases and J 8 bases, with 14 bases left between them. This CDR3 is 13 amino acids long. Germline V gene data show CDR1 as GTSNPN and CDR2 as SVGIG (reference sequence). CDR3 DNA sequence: TGTGCCTGGAGCACCGGGACAAAAGACACCATATATTTT. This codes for CAWSTGTKDTIYF. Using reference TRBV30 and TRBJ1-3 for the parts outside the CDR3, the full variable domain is SQTIHQWPATLVQPVGSPLSLECTVEGTSNPNLYWYRQAAGRGLQLLFYSVGIGQISSEVPQNLSASRPQDRQFILSSKKLLLSDSGFYLCAWSTGTKDTIYFGEGSWLTVV.

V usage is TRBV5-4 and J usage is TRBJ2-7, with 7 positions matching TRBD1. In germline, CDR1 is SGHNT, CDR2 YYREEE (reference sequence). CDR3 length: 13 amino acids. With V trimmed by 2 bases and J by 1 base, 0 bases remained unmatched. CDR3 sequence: CASSFRGSYEQYF. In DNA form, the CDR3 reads TGTGCCAGCAGCTTCAGGGGGTCCTACGAGCAGTACTTC. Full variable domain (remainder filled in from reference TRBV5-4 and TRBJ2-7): ETGVTQSPTHLIKTRGQQVTLRCSSQSGHNTVSWYQQALGQGPQFIFQYYREEENGRGNFPPRFSGLQFPNYSSELNVNALELDDSALYLCASSFRGSYEQYFGPGTRLTVT.

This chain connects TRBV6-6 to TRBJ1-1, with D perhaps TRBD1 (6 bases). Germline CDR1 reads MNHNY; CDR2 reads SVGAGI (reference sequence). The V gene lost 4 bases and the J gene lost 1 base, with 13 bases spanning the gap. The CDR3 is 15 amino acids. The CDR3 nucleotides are TGTGCCAGCAGTTCCCTACAGGGACCGAACACTGAAGCTTTCTTT. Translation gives CASSSLQGPNTEAFF.

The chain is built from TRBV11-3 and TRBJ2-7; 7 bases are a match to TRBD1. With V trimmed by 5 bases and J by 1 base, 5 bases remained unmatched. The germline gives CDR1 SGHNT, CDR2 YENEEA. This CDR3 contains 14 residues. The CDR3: CASSPDRVSYEQYF. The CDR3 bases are TGTGCCAGCAGCCCCGACAGGGTTTCCTACGAGCAGTACTTC.